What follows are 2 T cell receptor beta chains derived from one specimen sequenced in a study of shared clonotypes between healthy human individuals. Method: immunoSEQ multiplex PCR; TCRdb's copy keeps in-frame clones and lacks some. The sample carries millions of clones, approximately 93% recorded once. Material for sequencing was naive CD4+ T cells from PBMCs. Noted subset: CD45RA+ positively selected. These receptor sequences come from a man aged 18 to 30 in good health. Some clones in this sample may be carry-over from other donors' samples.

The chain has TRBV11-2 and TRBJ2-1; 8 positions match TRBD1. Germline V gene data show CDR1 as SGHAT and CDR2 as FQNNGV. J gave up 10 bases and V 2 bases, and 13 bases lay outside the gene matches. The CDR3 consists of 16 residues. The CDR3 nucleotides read TGTGCCAGCAGCTTATATAGGAGTCAGGGGGCGGGGGAGCAGTTCTTC. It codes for CASSLYRSQGAGEQFF.

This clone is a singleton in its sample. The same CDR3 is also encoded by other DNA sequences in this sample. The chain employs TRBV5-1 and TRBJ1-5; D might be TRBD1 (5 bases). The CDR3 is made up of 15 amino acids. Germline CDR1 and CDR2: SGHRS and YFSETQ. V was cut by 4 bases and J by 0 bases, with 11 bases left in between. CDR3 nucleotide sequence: TGCGCCAGCAGCCCGGGACCGTTTAGCAATCAGCCCCAGCATTTT. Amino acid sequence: CASSPGPFSNQPQHF. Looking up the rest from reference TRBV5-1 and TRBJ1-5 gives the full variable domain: KAGVTQTPRYLIKTRGQQVTLSCSPISGHRSVSWYQQTPGQGLQFLFEYFSETQRNKGNFPGRFSGRQFSNSRSEMNVSTLELGDSALYLCASSPGPFSNQPQHFGDGTRLSIL.